The clone carrying this T cell receptor (beta chain) was seen only a few times. Germline V CDR1 and CDR2: MNHEY, SMNVEV (reference sequence). This CDR3 spans 15 amino acids. The V gene end was trimmed by 0 bases and the J gene end by 5 bases; junction bases not matched to a gene: 3. The data belong to a study of cytomegalovirus exposure and HLA in healthy donors. As for the study in general: Earlier findings included roughly 100 million unique TCR beta sequences obtained from 150 million to 200 million T cells.

60 Vbeta and 13 Jbeta primers were used in PCR. Here immunoSEQ multiplex PCR was the method, and the copy in TCRdb shows in-frame clones only, minus some. The sample consists of around 110,000 clones, 65% to 80% of them appearing once. The origin of this receptor is a woman aged 45-65 years in good health and CMV-seropositive. The source material was PBMCs. The V call is TRBV27, the J call TRBJ1-4; 7 bases are shared with TRBD1. In nucleotides, the CDR3 is TGTGCCAGCAGTTTATCCAGGGGGGCAAATGAAAAACTGTTTTTT. As protein: CASSLSRGANEKLFF.